Below, 8 T cell receptor beta chains from the same sample are listed, as sequenced in a study of T cell responses to AZD1222 COVID-19 vaccine. Assay used: immunoSEQ multiplex PCR; TCRdb lists only in-frame clones, some missing. The sample lists about 180,000 clones, almost 90% seen once, with more than 0.4% in the top ten. The sample in question was peripheral blood, obtained on day 0 of AZD1222 vaccination. The receptors derive from an adult in good health.

The rearrangement links TRBV15 to TRBJ1-5; 7 nucleotides agree with TRBD1. The CDR3 sequence is 23 residues long. Germline values: CDR1 LNHNV, CDR2 YYDKDF (reference sequence). Germline trimming cut 0 bases from V and 2 bases from J; bases unmatched to any gene: 25. The chain's CDR3 is CATSRDYGVGDSPVEGGNQPQHF. In nucleotides, the CDR3 is TGTGCCACCAGCAGAGATTACGGGGTTGGGGACAGCCCGGTTGAAGGTGGCAATCAGCCCCAGCATTTT.

The chain combines TRBV5-1 with TRBJ1-5, with unresolved D. Trimming took off 1 base at V and 3 bases at J, with 8 bases between the two ends. CDR3 size: 14 residues. Germline V gene lookup returns CDR1 SGHRS and CDR2 YFSETQ. DNA of the CDR3: TGCGCCAGCAGCTTGCGCGGAGACAATCAGCCCCAGCATTTT. Its translation is CASSLRGDNQPQHF.

V gene TRBV7-2 combines with J gene TRBJ1-4, with a possible D match to TRBD1 (5 bases). CDR1 is SGHTA, CDR2 FQGNSA, per germline. V lost 7 bases and J lost 2, with 11 bases in between. The CDR3 sequence is 14 residues long. The DNA for the CDR3 is TGTGCCAGCAAGGGGATTGAGACTAATGAAAAACTGTTTTTT. Its translation: CASKGIETNEKLFF.

CDR3 sequence: CASSPGTGHTEAFF. CDR3 DNA: TGTGCCAGCTCACCCGGGACAGGGCACACTGAAGCTTTCTTT. The rearrangement uses TRBV18 and TRBJ1-1; 9 bases align to TRBD1. CDR3 length: 14 amino acids. Trimming took 3 bases from V and 3 from J; bases not matched to a gene: 2. The germline CDR1 and CDR2 sequences are KGHSH and LQKENI.

The rearrangement uses TRBV6-6 and TRBJ2-3; 7 bases fit TRBD1. V dropped 6 bases and J dropped 2; count of bases not matched to a gene: 11. CDR3 length equals 16 residues. From germline, CDR1 is MNHNY and CDR2 SVGAGI (reference sequence). DNA for the CDR3: TGTGCCAGCAGAGGGGACAGAACGTTTTACACAGATACGCAGTATTTT. Translating gives CASRGDRTFYTDTQYF.

V and J are TRBV7-2 and TRBJ2-1; TRBD1 or TRBD2 may be the D gene (5 bases each). Germline CDR1 is SGHTA and CDR2 is FQGNSA. V shed 4 bases and J shed 4 bases, with 14 bases lying between them. CDR3 length: 15 amino acids. CDR3 sequence: CASSSAGTGYNEQFF. The CDR3 DNA reads TGTGCCAGCAGCTCTGCCGGGACGGGGTACAATGAGCAGTTCTTC.

The chain recombines TRBV29-1 with TRBJ2-1; D possibly corresponds to TRBD2 (6 bases). The germline gives CDR1 SQVTM, CDR2 ANQGSEA. There are 13 residues in the CDR3. Trimming stripped 6 bases from V and 1 base from J, with 10 bases between. CDR3 loop: CSVEGGSYNEQFF. CDR3 bases: TGCAGCGTGGAGGGTGGGTCCTACAATGAGCAGTTCTTC.

The V gene is TRBV5-1, the J gene TRBJ1-2, with D perhaps TRBD1 (6 bases). Germline V gives CDR1 SGHRS, CDR2 YFSETQ. The CDR3 covers 13 residues. Trimming shortened V by 2 bases and J by 8 bases, and 13 bases separated the two germline ends. CDR3 DNA: TGCGCCAGCAGCTTAGGGGGTTATTGGGGCTACACCTTC. Its protein product is CASSLGGYWGYTF.